Shown below are 7 T cell receptor beta chains from a single sample sequenced in a study of cytomegalovirus exposure and HLA in healthy donors. Researchers ran the PCR with 60 Vbeta and 13 Jbeta primers. Profiling relied on immunoSEQ multiplex PCR, and the TCRdb table lists in-frame clones only, not all of them. In the table there are under 200,000 clones, roughly 76% of which are singletons. The sequenced sample was PBMCs. These receptors were collected from a male donor in good health and CMV-seronegative.

The J gene is TRBJ1-5, the V gene TRBV19; D is uncertain. There are 15 residues in the CDR3. Per the germline V gene, CDR1 is LNHDA and CDR2 is SQIVND (reference sequence). Trimming stripped 5 bases from V and 3 bases from J, with 14 bases between. The CDR3 sequence is CASSLLDGYNQPQHF. The CDR3 bases are TGTGCCAGTAGTCTACTCGACGGGTACAATCAGCCCCAGCATTTT.

This chain joins TRBV6-1 and TRBJ1-3; D is perhaps TRBD1 (5 bases). The V gene's germline CDR1 is MNHNS and CDR2 SASEGT. The CDR3 totals 14 residues. Deletions cut 3 bases from V and 6 bases from J, with 12 bases between. The CDR3 loop reads CASSESGRVNTIYF. Here the CDR3 DNA reads TGTGCCAGCAGTGAGTCAGGGCGTGTAAACACCATATATTTT.

The V and J genes are TRBV4-1 and TRBJ1-2; D not certain. In germline, CDR1 is MGHRA, CDR2 YSYEKL. The V gene lost 1 base and the J gene lost 7 bases, with 10 bases spanning the gap. The CDR3 totals 13 residues. The CDR3 region has the DNA TGCGCCAGCAGCCAAGCCCCAGTATGTGGCTACACCTTC. It yields the protein CASSQAPVCGYTF.

CDR3 protein: CASQGGVDTEAFF. CDR3 in DNA: TGTGCCAGCCAAGGGGGGGTTGACACTGAAGCTTTCTTT. The chain links TRBV18 to TRBJ1-1, with D tentatively TRBD1 (6 bases). Germline values: CDR1 KGHSH, CDR2 LQKENI. Trimming removed 8 bases from V and 3 bases from J, with 13 bases in between. The CDR3 totals 13 residues.

V is TRBV6-6 and J is TRBJ2-7; TRBD1 is a possible D gene (6 bases). Trimming removed 5 bases at V and 12 bases at J, with 26 bases between. This CDR3 has 15 residues. Germline V gene data show CDR1 as MNHNY and CDR2 as SVGAGI (reference sequence). The chain's CDR3 is CASSPTGHTLIERYF. CDR3 DNA: TGTGCCAGCAGTCCCACGGGACACACGCTTATTGAAAGGTACTTC.

Regarding this clone: Distinct nucleotide sequences in the sample also encode this CDR3. The V call is TRBV18, the J call TRBJ1-5, with a tentative D call TRBD1 (6 bases). V lost 2 bases, J lost 4 bases, and 6 bases lay in between. The CDR3 consists of 13 residues. CDR1 is KGHSH and CDR2 is LQKENI in the germline V gene. As DNA, the CDR3 is TGTGCCAGCTCACCAAGGGGGAATCAGCCCCAGCATTTT. This gives the protein CASSPRGNQPQHF.

CDR3 DNA sequence: TGTGCCAGCAGCTTAGTTCCGGGACTAGCGGGGGCAAGGGAAGAGACCCAGTACTTC. As protein: CASSLVPGLAGAREETQYF. The chain uses TRBV7-2 and TRBJ2-5, with 14 positions matching TRBD2. V was clipped by 1 base and J by 3 bases; unmatched bases: 10. This CDR3 has 19 amino acids. Germline-derived CDR1 and CDR2 are SGHTA and FQGNSA.